The entry below describes one T cell receptor beta chain. As yet, its antigen is unknown. Germline CDR1 is SGHDT and CDR2 is YYEEEE. CDR3 size: 14 residues. Trimming pared 1 base from V and 1 base from J, leaving 6 bases between. The data were taken from a study of T cells after yellow fever vaccination. Study at large: In the case of low-cell-number fractions, SMART-Seq v4 Ultra Low Input was used for preparation.

TCRdb itself ran the 5' RACE reads through MiXCR, one entry per CDR3 protein. The data contain some 350,000 distinct CDR3 sequences, 4.1% of them singletons. Whole-study findings and limits: Overlap between CD4 and CD8 compartments was detected for a small share of clonotypes. Sorted repertoires could include abundant contaminating clonotypes from bulk cells. The booster response re-showed most primary clones: around 96% CD4, around 90% CD8.

The rearrangement uses TRBV5-6 and TRBJ1-5; no clear D. The source material was PBMCs, sampled 5 days after the yellow fever booster vaccination. This clonotype was obtained from a man aged 18-30 years who received the YFV17D yellow fever vaccine. The CDR3 region has the DNA TGTGCCAGCAGCTTGAGGTGGAGCAATCAGCCCCAGCATTTT. This codes for CASSLRWSNQPQHF.